This is a list of T cell receptor beta chains from one sample in a study of molecular identifiers for immune sequencing clone quantification. Via MiXCR, TCRdb re-called the PCR reads, giving one row per CDR3 protein. This table holds about 54,000 distinct CDR3 sequences, approximately 26% found once. The specimen was naive CD8+ T cells from blood, with Jurkat cell RNA spiked in. Source of these receptors: a human donor in good health. Some libraries in this study had Jurkat cell RNA spiked in. Both conserved end residues are part of each CDR3. D genes are given only for firm matches. Where a row states a size, it is once, few, many or the class of an expanded clone; other rows omit it.

d_gene	abundance	v_gene	j_gene	CDR3nt	CDR3aa
.	many	TRBV6-5	TRBJ2-4	TGTGCCAGCAGTTACGGGGCTAGCGCTCACAAAAACATTCAGTACTTC	CASSYGASAHKNIQYF
TRBD1	many	TRBV6-1	TRBJ1-5	TGTGCCAGCAGTGAGGACAGGTCCCCAGTGATTCAGCCCCAGCATTTT	CASSEDRSPVIQPQHF
TRBD1	many	TRBV6-2/TRBV6-3	TRBJ2-2	TGTGCCAGCAGTTACCTACGGACAGGGGCTACCGGGGAGCTGTTTTTT	CASSYLRTGATGELFF
TRBD1	many	TRBV4-3	TRBJ1-1	TGCGCCAGCAGCCAAGATTGGACAGGGCAGAACACTGAAGCTTTCTTT	CASSQDWTGQNTEAFF
TRBD1	many	TRBV28	TRBJ1-5	TGTGCCAGCAGTTTCAGACAGGGGGTTCAGCCCCAGCATTTT	CASSFRQGVQPQHF
.	many	TRBV12-3/TRBV12-4	TRBJ2-2	TGTGCCAGCAGACAGACTAACACCGGGGAGCTGTTTTTT	CASRQTNTGELFF
.	many	TRBV29-1	TRBJ2-3	TGCAGCGTTGAACTAGTACTTGCAAGTTCCACAGATACGCAGTATTTT	CSVELVLASSTDTQYF
.	.	TRBV14	TRBJ2-5	TGTGCCAGCAGCCAAGATGTCAGTTGGGAGACCCAGTACTTC	CASSQDVSWETQYF
.	many	TRBV24-1	TRBJ2-2	TGTGCCACCAGTGACCTGGACACGCTAAGCACCGGGGAGCTGTTTTTT	CATSDLDTLSTGELFF
.	few	TRBV5-6	TRBJ2-7	TGTGCCAGCAGTGTACAGCTAAACTACGAGCAGTACTTC	CASSVQLNYEQYF
TRBD1	.	TRBV11-2	TRBJ2-6	TGTGCCAGCAGAGGGGGCCCACAGGGGTCTGGGGCCAACGTCCTGACTTTC	CASRGGPQGSGANVLTF
.	many	TRBV29-1	TRBJ2-2	TGCAGCGTTGTCCCAACGAACACCGGGGAGCTGTTTTTT	CSVVPTNTGELFF
.	.	TRBV12-3/TRBV12-4	TRBJ2-6	TGTGCCAGCAGTTATACGGCCAACGTCCTGACTTTC	CASSYTANVLTF
TRBD2	many	TRBV28	TRBJ2-3	TGTGCCAGCAGTTTATCCCTTGCGGGAGTGACAGATACGCAGTATTTT	CASSLSLAGVTDTQYF
.	.	TRBV28	TRBJ2-3	TGTGCCAGCAGTTTAATGCAGCGCACAGCTACGCAGTATTTT	CASSLMQRTATQYF
.	many	TRBV20-1	TRBJ2-7	TGCAGTGCCACGGACAGTAACTCCTACGAGCAGTACTTC	CSATDSNSYEQYF
TRBD2	few	TRBV19	TRBJ2-7	TGTGCCAGTAGTGAGCTAGCGGGGGCCAGCTCCTACGAGCAGTACTTC	CASSELAGASSYEQYF
TRBD2	many	TRBV7-9	TRBJ2-7	TGTGCCAGCCGGAAAGAGGTAGCGGGGGACTACGAGCAGTACTTC	CASRKEVAGDYEQYF
.	many	TRBV7-2	TRBJ2-3	TGTGCCAGCAGCTTAGTTGGCGGGACGGGCACAGATACGCAGTATTTT	CASSLVGGTGTDTQYF
.	many	TRBV6-1	TRBJ2-1	TGTGCCAGCAGTGTGATTTCTGGCGGGACCTACAATGAGCAGTTCTTC	CASSVISGGTYNEQFF
.	many	TRBV4-3	TRBJ1-4	TGCGCCAGCAGCCAAGATCAAGGGGCTCTTAATGAAAAACTGTTTTTT	CASSQDQGALNEKLFF
.	many	TRBV3-1	TRBJ1-5	TGTGCCAGCAGCCAATCAGGGGTTAGCAATCAGCCCCAGCATTTT	CASSQSGVSNQPQHF
.	.	TRBV19	TRBJ2-5	TGTGCCAGTAGTATATGGGGAGAGACCCAGTACTTC	CASSIWGETQYF
TRBD1	many	TRBV10-3	TRBJ1-1	TGTGCCATCAGTGAGTCAAGCGCAGGGGGCACTGAAGCTTTCTTT	CAISESSAGGTEAFF
.	many	TRBV7-8	TRBJ1-1	TGTGCCAGCAGCTTAGGTGAGGGATTCACTGAAGCTTTCTTT	CASSLGEGFTEAFF
TRBD2	many	TRBV20-1	TRBJ2-1	TGCAGTGCTAGATCGGGTCTAGCGGGAGTCTACAATGAGCAGTTCTTC	CSARSGLAGVYNEQFF
.	.	TRBV4-1	TRBJ1-1	TGCGCCAGCAGCGAGGGGAGAGGTGAAGCTTTCTTT	CASSEGRGEAFF